The 18 T cell receptor beta chains below come from one sample, sequenced in a study of blood T cell repertoires in COVID-19. Sequenced by immunoSEQ multiplex PCR; TCRdb stores in-frame clones only, minus some. This table holds a few hundred thousand clones, just over 85% found once. The sequenced sample was peripheral blood. Source of these receptors: a man aged 25 to 45 who had recovered from COVID-19.

To note about this clone: Distinct nucleotide sequences in the sample also encode this CDR3. This rearrangement joins TRBV2 to TRBJ2-3; D gene ambiguous. The CDR3 sequence is 11 residues long. Per germline, CDR1 SNHLY and CDR2 FYNNEI. The V gene lost 6 bases and the J gene lost 2 bases, with 3 bases spanning the gap. The CDR3 DNA follows: TGTGCCAGCAGCTACACAGATACGCAGTATTTT. Translating gives CASSYTDTQYF.

V is TRBV6-5 and J is TRBJ1-5; D uncertain. Between the trimmed V and J ends, which lost 2 bases and 7 bases, there was a span of 12 bases. The CDR3 consists of 14 residues. The germline V gene encodes CDR1 MNHEY and CDR2 SVGAGI. In DNA, the CDR3 is TGTGCCAGCAGTTACGGGCTTTCGGAACAGCCCCAGCATTTT. As protein: CASSYGLSEQPQHF.

The chain's CDR3 is CSYTQNYGYTF. Here the CDR3 DNA reads TGCAGCTATACGCAGAACTATGGCTACACCTTC. V and J are TRBV29-1 and TRBJ1-2; no definite D call. Germline CDR1 reads SQVTM; CDR2 reads ANQGSEA. Trimming removed 8 bases from V and 2 bases from J, with 9 bases in between. The CDR3 has 11 residues.

The rearrangement joins TRBV15 to TRBJ2-2; no definite D call. The CDR3 contains 14 residues. V was clipped by 0 bases and J by 6 bases, with 8 bases between them. Germline CDR1 and CDR2: LNHNV and YYDKDF (reference sequence). In DNA, the CDR3 is TGTGCCACCAGCAGAGAACGACTTTCCGGGGAGCTGTTTTTT. This sequence encodes CATSRERLSGELFF.

The chain links TRBV11-3 to TRBJ2-2; TRBD1 agrees at 7 bases. The CDR3 loop spans 15 amino acids. V lost 4 bases, J lost 2 bases, and 4 bases stayed unmatched. In germline, CDR1 is SGHNT, CDR2 YENEEA. As DNA, the CDR3 is TGTGCCAGCAGCTCCAACAGGGGAAACACCGGGGAGCTGTTTTTT. The encoded protein is CASSSNRGNTGELFF.

This rearrangement joins TRBV6-4 to TRBJ2-2, with TRBD1 matching 9 bases. Germline CDR1 and CDR2: MRHNA and SNTAGT. The CDR3 runs to 16 residues. After removal of 6 bases from V and 0 bases from J, the junction contained 5 bases not matched to a gene. CDR3 loop: CASSLTGGANTGELFF. CDR3 sequence (DNA): TGTGCCAGCAGCCTTACAGGGGGCGCGAACACCGGGGAGCTGTTTTTT.

The chain has TRBV4-2 and TRBJ2-4; 16 nucleotides align to TRBD2. The CDR3 is made up of 17 amino acids. The V and J ends lost 0 bases and 5 bases, in that order; junction bases with no gene match: 1. CDR1 LGHNA and CDR2 YNFKEQ come from the germline V gene. In DNA form, the CDR3 reads TGTGCCAGCAGCCAAGAGGGACTAGCGGGGGGGCAAAACATTCAGTACTTC. Translation: CASSQEGLAGGQNIQYF.

V gene TRBV5-1 combines with J gene TRBJ2-3; 13 nucleotides agree with TRBD2. Germline loops: CDR1 SGHRS, CDR2 YFSETQ. The J segment lost 2 bases and the V segment lost 0 bases, leaving 9 bases of the junction unmatched. This CDR3 comprises 19 residues. Here the CDR3 DNA reads TGCGCCAGCAGCTTGGGGGCGACTAGCGGGGGGTCCCTCACAGATACGCAGTATTTT. Encoded protein: CASSLGATSGGSLTDTQYF.

CDR3 residues: CASSLRSGWAAYENTEAFF. For the CDR3, the DNA is TGTGCCAGCAGCTTAAGGAGCGGTTGGGCAGCCTACGAGAACACTGAAGCTTTCTTT. V and J are TRBV13 and TRBJ1-1; D remains unclear. V dropped 2 bases and J dropped 1 base, with 23 bases sitting between them. Germline assignment: CDR1 PRHDT and CDR2 FYEKMQ (reference sequence). This CDR3 spans 19 amino acids.

This chain joins TRBV6-5 and TRBJ1-5, with unresolved D. The germline CDR1 and CDR2 sequences are MNHEY and SVGAGI. The ends were cut back, 6 bases at V and 5 bases at J, with 11 bases in the middle. The CDR3 loop spans 13 amino acids. CDR3: CASRNSPYQPQHF. Here the CDR3 DNA reads TGTGCCAGCAGGAACAGCCCCTATCAGCCCCAGCATTTT.

V usage is TRBV18 and J usage is TRBJ1-2, with 10 bases that match TRBD1. CDR1 KGHSH and CDR2 LQKENI come from the germline V gene. V was clipped by 3 bases and J by 2 bases; unmatched bases: 6. The CDR3 contains 16 residues. The CDR3 is CASSPGQGELNYGYTF. The CDR3 bases are TGTGCCAGCTCACCCGGACAGGGGGAGCTGAACTATGGCTACACCTTC.

This sequence joins TRBV3-1 (or the pseudogene TRBV3-2) and TRBJ2-7, with a weak D call TRBD2 (7 bases). Per the germline V gene, CDR1 is LGHDT and CDR2 is YNNKEL (reference sequence). The V end was cut by 1 base, the J end by 5 bases, with 18 bases between. The CDR3 is 16 residues long. Written as DNA, the CDR3 is TGTGCCAGCAGCCAAGTATTGGGGGGGCTGAGCGACGAGCAGTACTTC. This sequence encodes CASSQVLGGLSDEQYF.

The chain links TRBV7-2 to TRBJ1-5; 8 nucleotides agree with TRBD1. This CDR3 comprises 14 residues. Trimming took 2 bases from V and 9 from J; bases not matched to a gene: 6. Looked up from germline, CDR1 is SGHTA and CDR2 is FQGNSA. As DNA, the CDR3 is TGTGCCAGCAGCTTACCTGACAGGGGAGGGCCCCAGCATTTT. This sequence encodes CASSLPDRGGPQHF.

This chain uses TRBV11-1 with TRBJ2-3, with TRBD2 matching 8 bases. Trimming took 2 bases from V and 2 from J; bases not matched to a gene: 6. The CDR3 extends over 16 amino acids. CDR1 is SGHAT and CDR2 is FQDESV in the germline V gene (reference sequence). CDR3 in DNA: TGTGCCAGCAGCTTACGAGCGGGGGCCTACACAGATACGCAGTATTTT. It specifies CASSLRAGAYTDTQYF.

This clone appeared a few times. The rearrangement uses TRBV18 and TRBJ2-7, with D perhaps matching TRBD1 (6 bases). V was clipped by 3 bases and J by 6 bases, with 24 bases between them. From germline, CDR1 is KGHSH and CDR2 LQKENI. The CDR3 spans 17 residues. CDR3 nucleotides: TGTGCCAGCTCACCTTCGTTGGGGGCAGGAGATCCCGGCGAGCAGTACTTC. As protein: CASSPSLGAGDPGEQYF.

The V gene is TRBV5-4, the J gene TRBJ2-3; 9 bases fit TRBD1. CDR3 size: 13 residues. Germline trimming cut 6 bases from V and 5 bases from J; bases unmatched to any gene: 4. CDR1 is SGHNT and CDR2 is YYREEE in the germline V gene (reference sequence). The CDR3 sequence is CASTATGGDTQYF. CDR3 coding DNA: TGTGCCAGCACCGCGACAGGGGGAGATACGCAGTATTTT.

V and J are TRBV29-1 and TRBJ2-1; a weak D match, TRBD1 (6 bases). The CDR3 runs 15 residues. V was pared by 3 bases and J by 0 bases, with 12 bases between. Germline CDR1 reads SQVTM; CDR2 reads ANQGSEA. CDR3 sequence reads: CSVDPGQSSYNEQFF. In DNA form, the CDR3 reads TGCAGCGTTGACCCCGGACAGAGCTCCTACAATGAGCAGTTCTTC.

This clone was found many times. The chain employs TRBV5-1 and TRBJ1-6, with D maybe TRBD1 (6 bases). Germline V gene data show CDR1 as SGHRS and CDR2 as YFSETQ. This CDR3 has 14 residues. Trimming took 2 bases from V and 7 from J, leaving 10 bases between them. CDR3 sequence (DNA): TGCGCCAGCAGCTTACAGGGTCTCAATTCACCCCTCCACTTT. It translates to CASSLQGLNSPLHF.